This passage covers 2 T cell receptor beta chains from one sample sequenced in a study of identical twins. Via MiXCR, TCRdb re-called the 5' RACE reads, giving one row per CDR3 protein. The sample includes about 530,000 distinct CDR3 sequences, over 12% of them seen just once. Separately, the same data were catalogued under a study of yellow fever vaccine responses in identical twins.

Sequencing was carried out using CD4+ T cells sorted from blood. The source of these receptors is a woman aged 18-29 years in good health.

This clonotype was detected many times. This chain connects TRBV27 to TRBJ1-3; D uncertain. Trimming left V 6 bases short and J 0 bases short, with 6 bases between. Per the germline V gene, CDR1 is MNHEY and CDR2 is SMNVEV (reference sequence). This CDR3 is 13 amino acids long. CDR3 amino acids: CASSLTSGNTIYF. As DNA, the CDR3 is TGTGCCAGCAGCTTAACCTCTGGAAACACCATATATTTT.

This rearrangement joins TRBV20-1 to TRBJ2-5, with D tentatively TRBD1 (6 bases). Germline CDR1 DFQATT, CDR2 SNEGSKA (reference sequence). The CDR3 consists of 12 residues. V was shortened by 6 bases and J by 4 bases, with 12 bases between the two germline ends. The CDR3 nucleotides are TGCAGTGCCCAGGGGTTCTCAGAGACCCAGTACTTC. It encodes CSAQGFSETQYF.